This passage covers 13 T cell receptor beta chains from one sample sequenced in a study of blood T cells in healthy people across ages (dated by TCRdb to between 2014 and 2017). Library preparation used 5' RACE. Sequencing took place on an Illumina HiSeq 2500. The second PCR ran for about 6 to 12 cycles and used a J-beta primer mix along with a sample-barcoded 5' primer. TCRdb cleaned the public reads at Q25 with fastp, built clones with MiXCR and kept in-frame beta chains. Entries that share a CDR3 protein sequence are merged under the most common genes and DNA. For this sample there are around 780,000 distinct CDR3 sequences; 20% to 30% appear just once. Jointly, the top ten make up 3% of the sample. The sample was also reused in another study, on T cells of mothers and their children.

The sample comprised blood. The receptors come from a boy between 10 and 17 years old in good health.

The gene calls are TRBV20-1 and TRBJ2-7, with D hard to call. The CDR3 runs 15 residues. Trimming cost V 3 bases and J 2 bases, with 17 bases left between them. Germline V gene sequence: CDR1 DFQATT, CDR2 SNEGSKA (reference sequence). The CDR3 protein is CSARDPPGSTYEQYF. The CDR3, as DNA: TGCAGTGCTAGGGACCCCCCGGGTTCGACCTACGAGCAGTACTTC.

This clonotype was seen only a few times. This chain joins TRBV28 and TRBJ1-4; 10 bases match TRBD1. Germline V gene lookup returns CDR1 MDHEN and CDR2 SYDVKM. V trimming: 7 bases; J trimming: 6 bases; junction bases outside the gene matches: 11. CDR3 size: 16 residues. This CDR3 reads CASTPMDRGKYEKLFF. The CDR3 region has the DNA TGTGCCAGCACCCCCATGGACAGGGGGAAGTATGAAAAACTGTTTTTT.

The CDR3 sequence is CASSQGGAFLSYEQYF. The CDR3 nucleotides are TGCGCCAGCAGCCAAGGAGGGGCCTTTCTCTCCTACGAGCAGTACTTC. J is TRBJ2-1 and V is TRBV4-1; either TRBD1 or TRBD2 may supply D (5 bases each). TRBJ2-7 matches the DNA end more closely, so the J call is doubtful. Germline CDR1 and CDR2: MGHRA and YSYEKL. This CDR3 contains 16 residues.

This sequence joins TRBV9 and TRBJ1-4; no clear D. Deletions cut 4 bases from V and 4 bases from J, with 14 bases between. CDR1 SGDLS and CDR2 YYNGEE come from the germline V gene. CDR3 size: 15 residues. CDR3 amino acids: CASSTRPDNNEKLFF. In DNA, the CDR3 is TGTGCCAGCAGCACCCGACCAGACAATAATGAAAAACTGTTTTTT.

This clonotype was found a few times. J is TRBJ2-3 and V is TRBV7-2, with 7 bases identical to TRBD1. The junction had 8 bases not matched to a gene; V was cut back by 2 bases and J by 3 bases. Per germline, CDR1 SGHTA and CDR2 FQGNSA. The CDR3 length is 16 residues. CDR3 sequence (DNA): TGTGCCAGCAGCTTAACGGGACAGTGGAGGACAGATACGCAGTATTTT. It yields the protein CASSLTGQWRTDTQYF.

V and J are TRBV7-9 and TRBJ2-5; D possibly corresponds to TRBD2 (5 bases). The CDR3 contains 14 residues. The V gene lost 10 bases and the J gene lost 6 bases, with 21 bases spanning the gap. Germline V lookup: CDR1 SEHNR, CDR2 FQNEAQ (reference sequence). The CDR3: CATGRATGFQTQYF. CDR3 in DNA: TGTGCCACCGGAAGGGCGACGGGGTTCCAGACCCAGTACTTC.

About this clonotype: A junction end diverges from the germline sequence, so it may reflect a read error. This chain uses TRBV10-3 with TRBJ2-7; no definite D call. The CDR3 is made up of 14 amino acids. Germline CDR1 reads ENHRY; CDR2 reads SYGVKD. The CDR3 spells CATSESGGAYEQYF. DNA of the CDR3: TGTGCCACCAGTGAGTCGGGCGGAGCCTACGAGCAGTACTTC.

The chain carries TRBV29-1 and TRBJ1-2; D call uncertain. From germline, CDR1 is SQVTM and CDR2 ANQGSEA. The length of the CDR3 is 13 residues. V was pared by 6 bases and J by 3 bases, with 14 bases between. CDR3 protein: CSVSVTGYYGYTF. In DNA form, the CDR3 reads TGCAGCGTCAGCGTGACTGGGTACTATGGCTACACCTTC.

V usage is TRBV6-1 and J usage is TRBJ1-3; no clear D. Trimming removed 1 base from V and 0 bases from J, with 7 bases in between. The CDR3 contains 15 residues. Germline V gene sequence: CDR1 MNHNS, CDR2 SASEGT. The CDR3 reads CASSEGIYSGNTIYF. The DNA for the CDR3 is TGTGCCAGCAGTGAAGGGATCTACTCTGGAAACACCATATATTTT.

The chain couples TRBV12-3 or TRBV12-4 to TRBJ2-7; the match to TRBD2 covers 11 bases. The CDR3 totals 18 residues. Unmatched junction bases numbered 15, after V lost 5 bases and J lost 3 bases. CDR3 residues: CASSRIRASGGIVYEQYF. In DNA, the CDR3 is TGTGCCAGCAGTCGTATTCGGGCTAGCGGGGGGATCGTCTACGAGCAGTACTTC.

This clonotype was detected many times. V gene TRBV12-3 or TRBV12-4 combines with J gene TRBJ1-2; D possibly corresponds to TRBD1 (6 bases). The CDR3 loop spans 14 amino acids. V dropped 6 bases and J dropped 2 bases, with 13 bases sitting between them. The CDR3 nucleotides read TGTGCCAGCAGCCCCGGCGGGGGCAACTATGGCTACACCTTC. Translating gives CASSPGGGNYGYTF.

This clonotype was observed a handful of times. The V gene is TRBV2, the J gene TRBJ2-1; D remains unclear. The J call is uncertain, as TRBJ2-7 better fits the DNA end. The CDR3 totals 12 residues. From germline, CDR1 is SNHLY and CDR2 FYNNEI. The CDR3 is CASSEQSYEQYF. Here the CDR3 DNA reads TGTGCCAGCAGTGAACAGTCCTACGAGCAGTACTTC.

This clonotype was seen a few times. The rearrangement joins TRBV2 to TRBJ2-6; D remains ambiguous. Trimming shortened V by 2 bases and J by 0 bases, and 17 bases separated the two germline ends. The CDR3 spans 19 residues. Germline V lookup: CDR1 SNHLY, CDR2 FYNNEI. The CDR3 reads CASSEIIGALLSGANVLTF. DNA for the CDR3: TGTGCCAGCAGTGAAATCATCGGAGCCCTACTCTCTGGGGCCAACGTCCTGACTTTC.